Listed below are T cell receptor beta chains from one sample, sequenced in a study of control samples from healthy donors and cancer patients. Produced via immunoSEQ multiplex PCR; TCRdb's table is partial and in-frame only. The sample consists of about 100,000 clones, more than 85% of them appearing once. Sequenced: blood. The receptors stem from a man aged 30 to 39 in good health. CDR3s include the opening cysteine and the closing phenylalanine or tryptophan. The order of the fields is D gene, clone size, V gene, J gene, CDR3 protein, CDR3 DNA. The D gene is left open where the match is weak. Only some rows state a clone size, as once, few, many or a class for expanded clones.

>TRBD2|-|TRBV7-9|TRBJ2-3
CASSFELAGRADTQYF
TGTGCCAGCAGCTTTGAACTAGCGGGGAGGGCAGATACGCAGTATTTT
>-|-|TRBV23-1|TRBJ1-1
CASSQERVSAYTEAFF
TGCGCCAGCAGTCAAGAAAGGGTGTCGGCGTACACTGAAGCTTTCTTT
>-|-|TRBV7-6|TRBJ2-6
CASSLTLYSGANVLTF
TGTGCCAGCAGCTTAACCCTCTATTCTGGGGCCAACGTCCTGACTTTC
>-|-|TRBV5-1|TRBJ1-1
CASSLTPSTEAFF
TGCGCCAGCAGCCTTACTCCATCCACTGAAGCTTTCTTT
>TRBD2|-|TRBV19|TRBJ2-2
CASSTGLNTGELFF
TGTGCCAGTAGTACGGGACTAAACACCGGGGAGCTGTTTTTT
>-|-|TRBV2|TRBJ2-2
CASSDHNHNTGELFF
TGTGCCAGCAGTGACCACAACCATAACACCGGGGAGCTGTTTTTT
>TRBD1|-|TRBV11-2|TRBJ1-4
CASRRGQGEKLFF
TGTGCCAGCCGCAGGGGGCAGGGTGAAAAACTGTTTTTT
>-|-|TRBV28|TRBJ2-1
CASSPARGQFF
TGTGCCAGCAGCCCTGCCCGAGGACAGTTCTTC
>-|-|TRBV6-6|TRBJ1-1
CATSFGNEAFF
TGTGCCACTAGCTTTGGGAACGAAGCTTTCTTT
>-|few|TRBV12-3/TRBV12-4|TRBJ1-2
CASSYGNYGYTF
TGTGCCAGCAGTTACGGAAACTATGGCTACACCTTC
>TRBD1|-|TRBV30|TRBJ1-2
CAWSSGAGGGYTF
TGTGCCTGGAGTAGCGGGGCAGGGGGTGGCTACACCTTC
>-|-|TRBV4-1|TRBJ2-6
CASSQGLSGANVLTF
TGCGCCAGCAGCCAAGGCCTCTCTGGGGCCAACGTCCTGACTTTC
>TRBD2|-|TRBV5-6|TRBJ2-2
CASSLGSGNANTGELFF
TGTGCCAGCAGCTTAGGTAGCGGGAACGCGAACACCGGGGAGCTGTTTTTT
>TRBD1|-|TRBV6-1|TRBJ1-2
CASSELRTGSNYGYTF
TGTGCCAGCAGTGAATTACGGACAGGTTCTAACTATGGCTACACCTTC
>TRBD2|-|TRBV4-3|TRBJ2-1
CASSQDVDSGRMNEQFF
TGCGCCAGCAGCCAAGATGTCGATAGCGGGAGGATGAATGAGCAGTTCTTC
>TRBD2|-|TRBV27|TRBJ2-2
CASTFTRGVHTGELFF
TGTGCCAGCACCTTTACTCGGGGGGTGCACACCGGGGAGCTGTTTTTT
>-|-|TRBV6-2/TRBV6-3|TRBJ2-5
CASSSLGGALREYF
TGTGCCAGCAGTTCACTGGGGGGGGCCCTGAGGGAGTACTTC
>-|-|TRBV24-1|TRBJ1-5
CATSRDSNQPQHF
TGTGCCACCAGCCGAGACAGCAATCAGCCCCAGCATTTT
>-|once|TRBV5-4|TRBJ2-5
CASSLGTRETQYF
TGTGCCAGCAGCTTAGGGACCAGGGAGACCCAGTACTTC
>-|few|TRBV2|TRBJ1-5
CASSAGTVKQPQHF
TGTGCCAGCAGTGCTGGCACCGTTAAGCAGCCCCAGCATTTT
>-|-|TRBV12-3/TRBV12-4|TRBJ1-1
CASRRFESTEAFF
TGTGCCAGCAGGCGTTTTGAGAGCACTGAAGCTTTCTTT
>-|-|TRBV14|TRBJ1-4
CASSQDYTSGEKLFF
TGTGCCAGCAGCCAAGATTATACGTCTGGGGAAAAACTGTTTTTT
>-|-|TRBV2|TRBJ2-7
CASSGPGTSSEQYF
TGTGCCAGCAGTGGACCCGGGACGTCCTCCGAGCAGTACTTC
>TRBD1|-|TRBV12-3/TRBV12-4|TRBJ1-2
CASSDRGIKGYTF
TGTGCCAGCAGTGACAGGGGGATTAAGGGCTACACCTTC
>-|-|TRBV24-1|TRBJ2-5
CATSVLLRNQETQYF
TGTGCCACCAGTGTATTACTGAGAAACCAAGAGACCCAGTACTTC
>-|-|TRBV11-2|TRBJ1-2
CASTHYSLSGYTF
TGTGCCAGCACCCATTACTCTCTGAGTGGCTACACCTTC
>TRBD2|-|TRBV6-1|TRBJ2-7
CASSGPIGGLGLAVTYEQYF
TGTGCCAGCAGTGGCCCTATCGGGGGACTAGGACTAGCGGTTACCTACGAGCAGTACTTC
>TRBD2|once|TRBV6-1|TRBJ2-5
CASREDQDSGPLRETQYF
TGTGCCAGCAGGGAAGATCAGGATAGCGGGCCTCTCCGTGAGACCCAGTACTTC
>-|-|TRBV7-9|TRBJ2-7
CASSLGGLGETVEQYF
TGTGCCAGCAGCTTAGGAGGTTTGGGAGAAACGGTCGAGCAGTACTTC
>-|-|TRBV23-1|TRBJ2-2
CASIIKVGAGELFF
TGCGCCAGCATCATAAAGGTAGGGGCTGGGGAGCTGTTTTTT
>TRBD2|-|TRBV6-1|TRBJ2-1
CASREAGGHYNEQFF
TGTGCCAGCAGGGAAGCGGGAGGCCACTACAATGAGCAGTTCTTC
>-|-|TRBV10-3|TRBJ1-2
CAISDAGTWDGYTF
TGTGCCATCAGCGACGCCGGGACCTGGGATGGCTACACCTTC
>TRBD1|-|TRBV6-4|TRBJ1-2
CASRPTQGAGGYTF
TGTGCCAGCAGGCCTACACAGGGGGCGGGAGGCTACACCTTC
>TRBD1|many|TRBV4-2|TRBJ1-1
CASSQPPGQGRNTEAFF
TGTGCCAGCAGCCAGCCACCGGGACAGGGGCGCAACACTGAAGCTTTCTTT
>-|-|TRBV5-6|TRBJ1-2
CATRERGELYGYTF
TGTGCCACCCGGGAGAGGGGCGAACTCTATGGCTACACCTTC
>-|once|TRBV5-5|TRBJ2-7
CASSSAGHGLSYEQYF
TGTGCCAGCAGCTCCGCGGGCCACGGATTGAGCTACGAGCAGTACTTC